These 3 T cell receptor beta chains were all obtained from the same sample, sequenced in a study of T cells in Graves' hyperthyroidism and ophthalmopathy. Using RNA transcripts as the source, TCR beta CDR3 regions were amplified. Using the HTBI primer set, a first-round RT-PCR was run on the TCR CDR3. TCRdb re-derived calls from the multiplex PCR reads in MiXCR, one entry per CDR3 protein. The table includes 300,000 to 450,000 distinct CDR3 sequences, about 14% detected once. The sequencing sample was made of blood. The receptors were sampled from a woman in her twenties or thirties with Graves' ophthalmopathy.

The V and J genes are TRBV30 and TRBJ2-5; 8 nucleotides match TRBD2. V lost 3 bases, J lost 3 bases, and 9 bases stayed unmatched. The CDR3 extends over 15 amino acids. Germline assignment: CDR1 GTSNPN and CDR2 SVGIG (reference sequence). CDR3 in amino acids: CAWSSNSGVEETQYF. The CDR3 DNA reads TGTGCCTGGAGCTCGAATAGCGGGGTCGAAGAGACCCAGTACTTC.

This clonotype was seen at least ten times. The rearrangement links TRBV28 to TRBJ2-7; D unresolved. Between the trimmed V and J ends, which lost 4 bases and 4 bases, there was a span of 8 bases. CDR3 length: 12 residues. The germline V gene encodes CDR1 MDHEN and CDR2 SYDVKM. CDR3 sequence reads: CASSYLQYEQYF. CDR3 coding DNA: TGTGCCAGCAGTTATCTCCAGTACGAGCAGTACTTC.

V is TRBV5-6 and J is TRBJ1-1; the D gene is possibly TRBD1 (6 bases). The CDR3 contains 19 residues. Trimming pared 2 bases from V and 4 bases from J, leaving 27 bases between. Germline V gene data show CDR1 as SGHDT and CDR2 as YYEEEE. This CDR3 reads CASSLVATGHLILSTEAFF. The DNA of the CDR3 is TGTGCCAGCAGCTTAGTAGCGACGGGACACCTAATATTAAGCACTGAAGCTTTCTTT.